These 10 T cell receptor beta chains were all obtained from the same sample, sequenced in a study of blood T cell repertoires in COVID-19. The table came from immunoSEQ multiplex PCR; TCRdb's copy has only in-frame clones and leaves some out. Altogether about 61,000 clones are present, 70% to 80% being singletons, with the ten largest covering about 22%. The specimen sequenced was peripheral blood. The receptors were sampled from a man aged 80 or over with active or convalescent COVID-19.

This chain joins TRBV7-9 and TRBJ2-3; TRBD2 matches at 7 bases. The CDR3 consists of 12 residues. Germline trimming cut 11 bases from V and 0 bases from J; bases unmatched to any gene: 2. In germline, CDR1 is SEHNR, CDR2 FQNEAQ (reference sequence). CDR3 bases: TGTGCCTTTAGCGGGAGCACAGATACGCAGTATTTT. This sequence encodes CAFSGSTDTQYF. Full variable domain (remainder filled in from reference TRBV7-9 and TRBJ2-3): DTGVSQNPRHKITKRGQNVTFRCDPISEHNRLYWYRQTLGQGPEFLTYFQNEAQLEKSRLLSDRFSAERPKGSFSTLEIQRTEQGDSAMYLCAFSGSTDTQYFGPGTRLTVL.

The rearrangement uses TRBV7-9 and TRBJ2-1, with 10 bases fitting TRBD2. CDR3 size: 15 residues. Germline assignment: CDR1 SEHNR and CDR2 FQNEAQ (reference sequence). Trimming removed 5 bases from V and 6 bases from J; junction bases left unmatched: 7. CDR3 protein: CASSILAGLINEQFF. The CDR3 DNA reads TGTGCCAGCAGCATACTAGCGGGATTAATCAATGAGCAGTTCTTC.

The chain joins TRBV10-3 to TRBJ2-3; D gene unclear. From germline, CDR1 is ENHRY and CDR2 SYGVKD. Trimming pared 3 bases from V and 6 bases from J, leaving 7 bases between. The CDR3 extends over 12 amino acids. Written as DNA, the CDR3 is TGTGCCATCAGTGAAAACGGGGATACGCAGTATTTT. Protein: CAISENGDTQYF.

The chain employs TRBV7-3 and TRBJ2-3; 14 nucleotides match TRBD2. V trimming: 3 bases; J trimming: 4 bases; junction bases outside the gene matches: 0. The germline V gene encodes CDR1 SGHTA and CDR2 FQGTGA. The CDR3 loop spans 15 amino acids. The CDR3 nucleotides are TGTGCCAGCAGCTTGGGACTAGCGGGGGCAGATACGCAGTATTTT. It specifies CASSLGLAGADTQYF.

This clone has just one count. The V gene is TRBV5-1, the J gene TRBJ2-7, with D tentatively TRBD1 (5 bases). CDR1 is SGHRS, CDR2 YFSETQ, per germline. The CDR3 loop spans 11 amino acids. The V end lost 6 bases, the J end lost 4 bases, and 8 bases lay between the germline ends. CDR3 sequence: CASTGHYEQYF. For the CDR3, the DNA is TGCGCCAGCACAGGGCATTACGAGCAGTACTTC.

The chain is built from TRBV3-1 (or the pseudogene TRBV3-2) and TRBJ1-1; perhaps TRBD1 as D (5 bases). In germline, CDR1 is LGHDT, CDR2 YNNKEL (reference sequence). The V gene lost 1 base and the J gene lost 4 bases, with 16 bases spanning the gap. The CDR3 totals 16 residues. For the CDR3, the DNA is TGTGCCAGCAGCCAAGGGGGAAGTGGGGGGACCACTGAAGCTTTCTTT. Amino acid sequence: CASSQGGSGGTTEAFF.

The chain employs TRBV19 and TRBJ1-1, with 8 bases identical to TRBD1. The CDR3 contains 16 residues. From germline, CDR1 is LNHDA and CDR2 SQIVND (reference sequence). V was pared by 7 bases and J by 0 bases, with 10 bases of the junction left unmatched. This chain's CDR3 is CASKSHRTGMNTEAFF. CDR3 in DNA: TGTGCCAGTAAGTCCCACAGGACAGGGATGAACACTGAAGCTTTCTTT. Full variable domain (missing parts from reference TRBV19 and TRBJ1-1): DGGITQSPKYLFRKEGQNVTLSCEQNLNHDAMYWYRQDPGQGLRLIYYSQIVNDFQKGDIAEGYSVSREKKESFPLTVTSAQKNPTAFYLCASKSHRTGMNTEAFFGQGTRLTVV.

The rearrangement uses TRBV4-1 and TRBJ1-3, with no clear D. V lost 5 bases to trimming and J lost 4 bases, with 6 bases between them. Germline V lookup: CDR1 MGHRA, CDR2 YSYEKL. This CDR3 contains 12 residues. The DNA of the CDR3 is TGCGCCAGCAGCGGGCTGGGAAACACCATATATTTT. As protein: CASSGLGNTIYF.

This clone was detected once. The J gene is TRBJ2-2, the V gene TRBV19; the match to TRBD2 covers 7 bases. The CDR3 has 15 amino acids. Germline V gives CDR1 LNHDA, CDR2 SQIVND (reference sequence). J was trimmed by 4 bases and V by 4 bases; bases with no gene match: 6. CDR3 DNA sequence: TGTGCCAGTAGTAGTCGGAGGGAGGGCACCGGGGAGCTGTTTTTT. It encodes CASSSRREGTGELFF.

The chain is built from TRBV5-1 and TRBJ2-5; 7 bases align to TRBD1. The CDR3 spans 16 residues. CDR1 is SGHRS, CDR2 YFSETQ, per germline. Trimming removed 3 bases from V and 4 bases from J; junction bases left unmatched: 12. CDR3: CASSSGQTLIGETQYF. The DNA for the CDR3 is TGCGCCAGCAGCTCGGGACAGACGTTGATTGGAGAGACCCAGTACTTC.